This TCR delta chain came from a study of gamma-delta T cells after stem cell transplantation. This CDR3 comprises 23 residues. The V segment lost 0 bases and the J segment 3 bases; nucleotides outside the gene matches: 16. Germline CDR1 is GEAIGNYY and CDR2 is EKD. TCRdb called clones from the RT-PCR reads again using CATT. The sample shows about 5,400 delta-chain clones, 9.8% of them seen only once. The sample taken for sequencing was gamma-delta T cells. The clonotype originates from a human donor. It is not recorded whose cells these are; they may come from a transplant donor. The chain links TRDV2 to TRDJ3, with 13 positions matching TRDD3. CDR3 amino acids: CACDTVLGDTPTLVLWDTRQMFF. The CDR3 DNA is TGTGCCTGTGACACCGTACTGGGGGATACGCCAACGCTCGTCCTCTGGGACACCCGACAGATGTTTTTC.